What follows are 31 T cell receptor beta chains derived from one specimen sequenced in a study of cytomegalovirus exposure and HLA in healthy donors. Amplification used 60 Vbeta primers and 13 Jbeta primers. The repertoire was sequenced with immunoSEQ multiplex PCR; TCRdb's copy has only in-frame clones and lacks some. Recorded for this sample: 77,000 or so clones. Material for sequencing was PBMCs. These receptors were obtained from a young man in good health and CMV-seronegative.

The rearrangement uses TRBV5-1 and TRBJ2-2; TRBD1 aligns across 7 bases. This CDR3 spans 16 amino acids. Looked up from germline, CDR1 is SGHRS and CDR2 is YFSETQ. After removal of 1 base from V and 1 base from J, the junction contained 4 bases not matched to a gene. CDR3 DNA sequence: TGCGCCAGCAGCTTGTATTGGACAGGGAACACCGGGGAGCTGTTTTTT. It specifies CASSLYWTGNTGELFF.

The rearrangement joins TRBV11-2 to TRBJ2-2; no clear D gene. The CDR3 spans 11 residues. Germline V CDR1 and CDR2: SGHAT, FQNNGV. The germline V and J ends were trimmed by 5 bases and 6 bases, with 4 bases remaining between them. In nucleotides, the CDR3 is TGTGCCAGCAGCCTCGCCGGGGAGCTGTTTTTT. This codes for CASSLAGELFF.

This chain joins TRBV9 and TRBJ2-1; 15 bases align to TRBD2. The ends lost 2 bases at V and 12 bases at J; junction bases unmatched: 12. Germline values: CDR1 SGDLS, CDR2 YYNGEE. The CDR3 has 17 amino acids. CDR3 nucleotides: TGTGCCAGCAGCGTCGAGAATGGGACTAGCGGGAGGAGGGGGCAGTTCTTC. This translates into CASSVENGTSGRRGQFF.

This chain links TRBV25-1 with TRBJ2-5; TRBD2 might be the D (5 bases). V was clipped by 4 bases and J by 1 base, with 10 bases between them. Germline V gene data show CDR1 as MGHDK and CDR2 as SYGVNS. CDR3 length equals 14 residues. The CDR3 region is CASSVPGSQETQYF. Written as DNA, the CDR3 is TGTGCCAGCAGTGTACCGGGGAGCCAAGAGACCCAGTACTTC. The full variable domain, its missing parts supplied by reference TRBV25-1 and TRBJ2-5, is EADIYQTPRYLVIGTGKKITLECSQTMGHDKMYWYQQDPGMELHLIHYSYGVNSTEKGDLSSESTVSRIRTEHFPLTLESARPSHTSQYLCASSVPGSQETQYFGPGTRLLVL.

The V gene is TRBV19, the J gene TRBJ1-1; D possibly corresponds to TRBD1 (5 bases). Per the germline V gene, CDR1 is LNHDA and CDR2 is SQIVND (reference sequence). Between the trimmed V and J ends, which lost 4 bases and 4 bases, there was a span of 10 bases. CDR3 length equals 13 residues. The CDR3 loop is CASSNRSGTEAFF. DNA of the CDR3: TGTGCCAGTAGTAACAGGTCTGGCACTGAAGCTTTCTTT.

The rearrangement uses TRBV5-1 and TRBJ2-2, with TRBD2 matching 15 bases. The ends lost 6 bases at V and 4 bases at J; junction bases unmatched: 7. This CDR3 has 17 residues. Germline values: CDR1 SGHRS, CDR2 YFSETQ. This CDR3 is CASKPGLAGGSTGELFF. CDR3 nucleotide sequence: TGCGCCAGCAAACCGGGACTAGCGGGAGGTAGCACCGGGGAGCTGTTTTTT.

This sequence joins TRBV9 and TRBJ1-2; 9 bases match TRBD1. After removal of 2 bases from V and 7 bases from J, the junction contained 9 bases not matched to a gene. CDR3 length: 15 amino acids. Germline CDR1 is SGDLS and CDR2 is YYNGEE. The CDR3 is CASSVARTGVGGYTF. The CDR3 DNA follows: TGTGCCAGCAGCGTGGCCCGGACAGGGGTGGGTGGCTACACCTTC.

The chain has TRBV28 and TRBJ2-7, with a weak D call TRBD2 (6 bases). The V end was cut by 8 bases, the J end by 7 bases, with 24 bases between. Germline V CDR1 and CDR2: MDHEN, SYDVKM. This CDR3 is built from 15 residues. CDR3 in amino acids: CASESADYSAGEQYF. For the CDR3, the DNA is TGTGCCAGCGAGAGCGCGGATTATTCGGCGGGAGAGCAGTACTTC.

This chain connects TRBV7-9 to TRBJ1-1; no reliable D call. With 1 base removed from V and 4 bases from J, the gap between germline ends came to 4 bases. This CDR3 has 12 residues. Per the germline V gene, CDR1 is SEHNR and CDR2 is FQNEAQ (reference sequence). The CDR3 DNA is TGTGCCAGCAGCTTAGGGAGCACTGAAGCTTTCTTT. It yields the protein CASSLGSTEAFF.

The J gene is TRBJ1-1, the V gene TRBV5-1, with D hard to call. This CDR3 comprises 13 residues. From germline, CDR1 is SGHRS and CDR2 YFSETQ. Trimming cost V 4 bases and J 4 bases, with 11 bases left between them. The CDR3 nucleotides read TGCGCCAGCAGCGCCTACGAGAGCACTGAAGCTTTCTTT. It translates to CASSAYESTEAFF.

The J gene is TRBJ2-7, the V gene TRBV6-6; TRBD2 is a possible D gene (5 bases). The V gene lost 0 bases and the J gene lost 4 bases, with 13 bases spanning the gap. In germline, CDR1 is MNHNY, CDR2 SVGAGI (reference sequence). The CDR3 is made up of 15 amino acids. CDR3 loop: CASSYSISGVYEQYF. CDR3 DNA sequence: TGTGCCAGCAGTTACTCGATTTCCGGGGTATACGAGCAGTACTTC.

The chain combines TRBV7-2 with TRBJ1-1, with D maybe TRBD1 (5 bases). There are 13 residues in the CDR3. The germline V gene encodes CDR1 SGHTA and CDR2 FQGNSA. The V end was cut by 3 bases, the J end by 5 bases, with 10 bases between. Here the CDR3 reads CASSFRDRTEAFF. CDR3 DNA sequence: TGTGCCAGCAGCTTCAGGGATCGAACTGAAGCTTTCTTT.

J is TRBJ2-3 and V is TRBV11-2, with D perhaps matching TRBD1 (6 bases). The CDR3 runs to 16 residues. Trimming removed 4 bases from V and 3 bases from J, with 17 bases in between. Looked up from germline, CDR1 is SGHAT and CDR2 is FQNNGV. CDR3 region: CASSWGVGARTDTQYF. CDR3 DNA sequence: TGTGCCAGCAGCTGGGGCGTGGGGGCCAGAACAGATACGCAGTATTTT.

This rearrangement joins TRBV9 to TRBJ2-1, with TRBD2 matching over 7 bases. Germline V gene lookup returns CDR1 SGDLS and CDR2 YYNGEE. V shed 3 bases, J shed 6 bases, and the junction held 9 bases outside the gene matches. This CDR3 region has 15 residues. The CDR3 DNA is TGTGCCAGCAGCGAGGGCCGGGGAGGGAGCAATGAGCAGTTCTTC. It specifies CASSEGRGGSNEQFF.

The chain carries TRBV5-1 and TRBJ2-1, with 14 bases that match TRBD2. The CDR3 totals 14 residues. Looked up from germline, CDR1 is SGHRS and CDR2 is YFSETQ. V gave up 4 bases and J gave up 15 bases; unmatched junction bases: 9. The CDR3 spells CASSPGLAGDKGFF. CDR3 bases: TGCGCCAGCAGCCCGGGACTAGCGGGAGACAAAGGGTTCTTC. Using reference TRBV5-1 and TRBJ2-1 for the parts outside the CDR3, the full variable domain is KAGVTQTPRYLIKTRGQQVTLSCSPISGHRSVSWYQQTPGQGLQFLFEYFSETQRNKGNFPGRFSGRQFSNSRSEMNVSTLELGDSALYLCASSPGLAGDKGFFGPGTRLTVL.

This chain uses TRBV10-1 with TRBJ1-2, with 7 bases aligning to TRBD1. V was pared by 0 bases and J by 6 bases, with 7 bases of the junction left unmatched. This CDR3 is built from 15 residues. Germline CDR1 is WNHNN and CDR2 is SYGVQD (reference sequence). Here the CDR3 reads CASSESLSGTDGYTF. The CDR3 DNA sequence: TGCGCCAGCAGTGAGTCTTTATCAGGGACAGATGGCTACACCTTC.

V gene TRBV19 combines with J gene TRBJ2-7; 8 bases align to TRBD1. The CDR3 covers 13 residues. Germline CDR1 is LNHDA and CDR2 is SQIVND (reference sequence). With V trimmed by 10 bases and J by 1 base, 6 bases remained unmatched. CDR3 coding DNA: TGTGCCACCTTGGGACAGGAGTCCTACGAGCAGTACTTC. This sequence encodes CATLGQESYEQYF. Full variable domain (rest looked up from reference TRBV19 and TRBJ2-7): DGGITQSPKYLFRKEGQNVTLSCEQNLNHDAMYWYRQDPGQGLRLIYYSQIVNDFQKGDIAEGYSVSREKKESFPLTVTSAQKNPTAFYLCATLGQESYEQYFGPGTRLTVT.

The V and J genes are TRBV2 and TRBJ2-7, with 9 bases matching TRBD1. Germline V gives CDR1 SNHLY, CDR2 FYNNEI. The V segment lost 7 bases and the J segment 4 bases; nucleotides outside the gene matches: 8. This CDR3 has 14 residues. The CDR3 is CASKQGQGGYEQYF. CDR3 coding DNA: TGTGCCAGCAAACAGGGACAGGGAGGGTACGAGCAGTACTTC.

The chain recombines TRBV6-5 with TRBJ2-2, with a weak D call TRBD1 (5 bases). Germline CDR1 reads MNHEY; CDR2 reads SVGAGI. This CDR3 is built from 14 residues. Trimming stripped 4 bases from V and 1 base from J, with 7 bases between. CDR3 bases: TGTGCCAGCAGTTCGACAGTGAACACCGGGGAGCTGTTTTTT. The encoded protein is CASSSTVNTGELFF.

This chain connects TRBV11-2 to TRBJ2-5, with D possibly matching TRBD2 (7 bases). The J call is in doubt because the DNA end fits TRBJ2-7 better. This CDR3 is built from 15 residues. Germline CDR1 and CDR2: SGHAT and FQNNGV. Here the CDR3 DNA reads TGTGCCAGCAGCTTAGTGGGGGGGCCAGTCTACGAGCAGTACTTC. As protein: CASSLVGGPVYEQYF.

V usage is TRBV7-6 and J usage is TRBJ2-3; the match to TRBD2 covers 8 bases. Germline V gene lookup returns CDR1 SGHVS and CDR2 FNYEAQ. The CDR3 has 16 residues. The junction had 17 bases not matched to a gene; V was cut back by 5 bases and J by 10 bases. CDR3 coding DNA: TGTGCCAGCAGCACCATCGGTACAGCGGGGGTGAGGCCGCAGTATTTT. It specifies CASSTIGTAGVRPQYF.

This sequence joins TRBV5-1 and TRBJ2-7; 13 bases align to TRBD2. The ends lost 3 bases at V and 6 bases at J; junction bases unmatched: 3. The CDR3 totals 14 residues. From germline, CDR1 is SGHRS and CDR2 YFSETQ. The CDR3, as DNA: TGCGCCAGCAGCTCTGGGACTAGCGGGGTCGAGCAGTACTTC. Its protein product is CASSSGTSGVEQYF.

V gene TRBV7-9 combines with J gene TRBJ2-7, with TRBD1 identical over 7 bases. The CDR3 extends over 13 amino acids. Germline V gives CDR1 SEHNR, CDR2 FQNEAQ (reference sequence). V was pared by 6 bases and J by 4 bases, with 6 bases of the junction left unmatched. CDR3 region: CASRRTGAYEQYF. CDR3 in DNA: TGTGCCAGCAGGCGGACAGGAGCTTACGAGCAGTACTTC.

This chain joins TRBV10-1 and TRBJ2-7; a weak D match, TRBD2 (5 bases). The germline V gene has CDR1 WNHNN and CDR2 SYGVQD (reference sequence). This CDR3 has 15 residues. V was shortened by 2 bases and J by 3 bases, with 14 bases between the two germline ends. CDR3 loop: CASSEPPTGCYEQYF. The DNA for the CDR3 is TGCGCCAGCAGTGAGCCACCGACGGGGTGCTACGAGCAGTACTTC.

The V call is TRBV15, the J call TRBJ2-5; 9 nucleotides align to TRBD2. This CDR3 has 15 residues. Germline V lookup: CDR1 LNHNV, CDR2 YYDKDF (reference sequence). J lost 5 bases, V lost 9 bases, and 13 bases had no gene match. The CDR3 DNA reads TGTGCCACTTCGGCCCAATTAGCGGGGGCGGAGACCCAGTACTTC. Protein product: CATSAQLAGAETQYF. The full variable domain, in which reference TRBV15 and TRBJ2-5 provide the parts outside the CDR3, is DAMVIQNPRYQVTQFGKPVTLSCSQTLNHNVMYWYQQKSSQAPKLLFHYYDKDFNNEADTPDNFQSRRPNTSFCFLDIRSPGLGDTAMYLCATSAQLAGAETQYFGPGTRLLVL.

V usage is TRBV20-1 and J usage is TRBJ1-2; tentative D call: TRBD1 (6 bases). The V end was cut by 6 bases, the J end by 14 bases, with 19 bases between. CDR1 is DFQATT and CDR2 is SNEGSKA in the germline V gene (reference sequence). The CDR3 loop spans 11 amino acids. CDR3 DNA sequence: TGCAGTGCGTTTCAAGGACAGAGACCGACCTTC. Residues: CSAFQGQRPTF.

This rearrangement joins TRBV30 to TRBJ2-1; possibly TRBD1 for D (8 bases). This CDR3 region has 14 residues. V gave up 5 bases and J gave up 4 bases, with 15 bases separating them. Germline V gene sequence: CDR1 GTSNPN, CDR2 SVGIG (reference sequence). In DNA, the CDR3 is TGTGCCTGGTCTAGCGGACAGGGTTACAATGAGCAGTTCTTC. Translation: CAWSSGQGYNEQFF.

CDR3 sequence (DNA): TGTGCCAGCAGCCTCGGACAGGGAGACACTGAAGCTTTCTTT. This translates into CASSLGQGDTEAFF. The chain combines TRBV7-2 with TRBJ1-1; 8 bases are a match to TRBD1. V gave up 5 bases and J gave up 3 bases; unmatched junction bases: 5. The CDR3 is 14 amino acids. CDR1 SGHTA and CDR2 FQGNSA come from the germline V gene.

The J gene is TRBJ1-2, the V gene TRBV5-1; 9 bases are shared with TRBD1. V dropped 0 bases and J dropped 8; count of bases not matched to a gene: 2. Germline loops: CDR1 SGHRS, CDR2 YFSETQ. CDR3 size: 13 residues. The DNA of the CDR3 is TGCGCCAGCAGCTTGGGACAGGGGGACGGCTACACCTTC. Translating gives CASSLGQGDGYTF.

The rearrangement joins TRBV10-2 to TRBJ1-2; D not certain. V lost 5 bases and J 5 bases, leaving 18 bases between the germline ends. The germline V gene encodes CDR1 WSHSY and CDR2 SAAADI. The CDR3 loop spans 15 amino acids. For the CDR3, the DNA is TGCGCCAGCAGTTATGGACTGGGAGACGCGTATGGCTACACCTTC. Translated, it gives CASSYGLGDAYGYTF.

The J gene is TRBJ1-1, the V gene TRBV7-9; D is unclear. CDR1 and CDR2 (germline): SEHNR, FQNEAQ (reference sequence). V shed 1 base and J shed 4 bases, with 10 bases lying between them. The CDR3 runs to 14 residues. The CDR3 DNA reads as TGTGCCAGCAGCTTAGGAGGCGAGGGCACTGAAGCTTTCTTT. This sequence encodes CASSLGGEGTEAFF.